This TCR beta chain was identified during a study of T cells after yellow fever vaccination (dated by TCRdb to the late 2010s). Notes on the research overall: The SMART-Seq v4 Ultra Low Input RNA kit was used to prepare libraries from fractions with low cell numbers. To follow T-cell clones before and after both primary and booster YFV17D yellow fever vaccination, bulk TCR alpha and beta repertoires underwent longitudinal sequencing. Two healthy male donors made up the cohort, one aged 18 to 30 years and the other aged 30 to 39 years. Blood samples were taken at several timepoints before and after primary and secondary immunization, and bulk PBMC replicates and cell subsets were isolated. Study-wide findings and limitations: Computational filtering was needed because FACS-sorted repertoires could contain abundant contaminating clonotypes from the bulk population. Only a couple of donors were included in the study, so the extent to which the findings can be generalized is limited. The secondary T-cell response was found to be weaker but faster than the primary response, with a peak reached on day 5 rather than on day 15. After the booster, most of the clones that had expanded following primary vaccination were detected again (almost 98% of CD4 and around 90% of CD8), which suggests that memory was broadly maintained. A small fraction of clonotypes showed up in both the CD4 and CD8 compartments, probably as a result of convergent recombination.

TCR cDNA was made using 5'RACE template switching, a step that added a universal primer site and unique molecular identifiers. cDNA synthesis was primed from both the TCR alpha and TCR beta constant segments. Library amplification involved two PCR steps, and the second step added sample barcodes and sequencing adapters. Sequencing of the libraries was done on either Illumina HiSeq 2500 (2x100 bp) or NovaSeq (2x150 bp). On the authors' methods: Demultiplexing of reads and collapsing into UMI consensus sequences were performed with MIGEC, and V(D)J alignment was carried out with MiXCR. Vaccine-responding clonotypes were identified with edgeR using replicate PBMC samples, with FDR below 0.01 and a log2 fold change above 5 up to day 15 being required. Each bulk clonotype received a CD4 or CD8 identity based on whether the sequenced CD4 or CD8 repertoire contained that clonotype at higher abundance. In TCRdb, the public reads were trimmed at Q25 with fastp and aligned with MiXCR, with productive beta chains retained. CDR3 protein duplicates are merged, each entry listing the most common genes and DNA. The V and J calls here are based on TCRdb, not the publication. The sample yields 600,000 to 750,000 distinct CDR3 sequences; about 12% were counted once. 15% of the sample lies in the top ten.

This clonotype was found a few times. Its cognate antigen has yet to be identified. Per-base quality was not reported, and no clone a single base away is much larger than it. The CDR3 has 13 amino acids, counting the end cysteine and phenylalanine. Only the CDR3 DNA stays, 39 bases, in frame from base 1. Germline trimming amounts to 7 bases on V and 8 bases on J, with 6 as the count of junction bases outside the gene matches. The treatment or condition label on this specimen signifies: live attenuated yellow fever vaccine strain. At every blood-draw timepoint, two biological replicates of bulk PBMCs were collected. PBMCs were isolated from peripheral blood using a standard Ficoll-Paque protocol. TriZol was used to extract RNA from bulk PBMCs, CD4 and CD8 fractions, and dextramer-positive and dextramer-negative fractions.

The sequencing used PBMCs, collected on the day of the yellow fever booster vaccination. This TCR was recovered from a man in his thirties or forties who received the YFV17D yellow fever vaccine. This receptor chain uses TRBV12-3 or TRBV12-4 and TRBJ2-2, with 8 junctional bases fitting TRBD1. The DNA reads TGTGCCAGCATTAACAGGGGGTTTGGGGAGCTGTTTTTT. It translates as CASINRGFGELFF.